The clone carrying this T cell receptor (beta chain) was detected many times. Antigen unknown. These data originate in a study of Graves' ophthalmopathy and Graves' hyperthyroidism. Broader study findings: In blood appeared most of the expanded thyroid clonotypes whose frequency exceeded 0.001.

The CDR3 is 14 residues long. Germline assignment: CDR1 SQVTM and CDR2 ANQGSEA. J was trimmed by 7 bases and V by 7 bases; bases with no gene match: 12. As the template, RNA transcripts were used to amplify TCR beta CDR3 regions. Investigators did first-round RT-PCR with HTBI primers, then second-round multiplex PCR. TCRdb ran MiXCR on the multiplex PCR reads and lists one entry per CDR3 protein. Altogether around 670,000 distinct CDR3 sequences are present, 40% being singletons, with the ten largest covering approximately 43%. The gene calls are TRBV29-1 and TRBJ1-2; 10 bases line up with TRBD1. The clonotype comes from an adult man with Graves' ophthalmopathy. Specimen: peripheral blood. Here the CDR3 DNA reads TGCAGCGGAGGCCGGACAGGGGGAATTGGTGGCTACACCTTC. Translated, it gives CSGGRTGGIGGYTF. The full variable domain, with the rest looked up from reference TRBV29-1 and TRBJ1-2, is SAVISQKPSRDICQRGTSLTIQCQVDSQVTMMFWYRQQPGQSLTLIATANQGSEATYESGFVIDKFPISRPNLTFSTLTVSNMSPEDSSIYLCSGGRTGGIGGYTFGSGTRLTVV.